This T cell receptor beta chain was retrieved from a study of regulatory T cells in long-lasting Graves disease. Time point denoted: newly diagnosed GD, antithyroid drugs for less than 3 months. Construction of the TCR library relied on RNA isolated from PBMCs. Recruitment took place at an endocrinology department in Xi'an, China. This clonotype was recorded many times. In building TCR beta libraries, iRepertoire HTBI primers were used together with Arm-PCR of CDR3 regions. TCRdb re-analysed the multiplex PCR reads in MiXCR, keeping a single row per CDR3 protein. The top ten clones hold about 8.9% of a sample with 510,000 or so distinct CDR3 sequences, about 11% of them seen once. Germline V gene data show CDR1 as MNHEY and CDR2 as SVGEGT. The CDR3 has 16 amino acids. Trimming stripped 0 bases from V and 4 bases from J, with 15 bases between. This same sample was also taken into another study, of T cells in Graves' hyperthyroidism and ophthalmopathy. That report adds: The HTBI primer set served for first-round RT-PCR of the TCR CDR3.

The source was peripheral blood mononuclear cells (PBMCs), collected at new diagnosis, from a patient treated with antithyroid drugs. V gene TRBV6-2 or TRBV6-3 combines with J gene TRBJ1-1; D is unclear. This clonotype was obtained from a woman aged 30 to 39 with Graves disease. CDR3 protein: CASSYSWAGLGTEAFF. Here the CDR3 DNA reads TGTGCCAGCAGTTACTCATGGGCCGGGTTGGGCACTGAAGCTTTCTTT.